These 27 T cell receptor beta chains were all obtained from the same sample, sequenced in a study of T cell changes during pregnancy in multiple sclerosis. Clones were sequenced by immunoSEQ multiplex PCR, and TCRdb holds only the in-frame ones, with some missing. The sample shows tens of thousands of clones, 80% to 90% of them seen only once. The material was peripheral blood, obtained before pregnancy. The receptor source for this set is a female donor with multiple sclerosis, enrolled in a pregnancy study.

This chain connects TRBV5-1 to TRBJ1-4, with 10 bases fitting TRBD1. Unmatched junction bases numbered 7, after V lost 4 bases and J lost 7 bases. The CDR3 extends over 15 amino acids. CDR1 and CDR2 (germline): SGHRS, YFSETQ. The CDR3 here is CASSPTGGAGEKLFF. CDR3 bases: TGCGCCAGCAGCCCGACAGGGGGCGCCGGTGAAAAACTGTTTTTT.

The chain uses TRBV19 and TRBJ1-1, with 8 bases matching TRBD1. Germline V CDR1 and CDR2: LNHDA, SQIVND (reference sequence). The J segment lost 11 bases and the V segment lost 5 bases, leaving 10 bases of the junction unmatched. This CDR3 contains 13 residues. CDR3 DNA sequence: TGTGCCAGTAGTTCCGGGACAGGCCTTGACGCTTTCTTT. Protein: CASSSGTGLDAFF.

This chain links TRBV5-1 with TRBJ1-5; D may be TRBD1 (5 bases). CDR3 length: 13 amino acids. The V and J ends lost 2 bases and 2 bases respectively, with 5 bases between them. CDR1 and CDR2 from the germline V gene are SGHRS and YFSETQ. The CDR3 DNA follows: TGCGCCAGCAGCTTACAGGGCAATCAGCCCCAGCATTTT. Its translation: CASSLQGNQPQHF.

The chain is built from TRBV5-1 and TRBJ1-6, with 7 bases lining up with TRBD1. The CDR3 consists of 15 residues. In germline, CDR1 is SGHRS, CDR2 YFSETQ. V gave up 4 bases and J gave up 3 bases; unmatched junction bases: 4. The DNA of the CDR3 is TGCGCCAGCAGCAACGGGACAGTCTATAATTCACCCCTCCACTTT. Protein: CASSNGTVYNSPLHF.

The V and J genes are TRBV4-1 and TRBJ2-2; 8 bases agree with TRBD2. The CDR3 runs to 18 residues. The V and J ends lost 0 bases and 4 bases, in that order; junction bases with no gene match: 10. The germline V gene has CDR1 MGHRA and CDR2 YSYEKL. The CDR3 region is CASSQDRDSGTFTGELFF. CDR3 in DNA: TGCGCCAGCAGCCAAGATAGGGATAGCGGGACCTTCACCGGGGAGCTGTTTTTT.

The chain couples TRBV6-6 to TRBJ1-2, with TRBD1 identical over 8 bases. This CDR3 comprises 16 residues. The junction had 15 bases not matched to a gene; V was cut back by 6 bases and J by 6 bases. Germline lookup yields CDR1 MNHNY and CDR2 SVGAGI (reference sequence). This CDR3 is CASSFHRDRLINGYTF. CDR3 nucleotides: TGTGCCAGCAGCTTTCACCGGGACAGGCTTATAAATGGCTACACCTTC.

The chain uses TRBV7-6 and TRBJ1-2; a possible D gene is TRBD1 (5 bases). Germline assignment: CDR1 SGHVS and CDR2 FNYEAQ. Trimming removed 6 bases from V and 3 bases from J, with 11 bases in between. The CDR3 loop spans 13 amino acids. CDR3 protein: CASRTGLYYGYTF. CDR3 bases: TGTGCCAGCAGAACGGGACTGTACTATGGCTACACCTTC.

The V call is TRBV2, the J call TRBJ1-5; a possible D gene is TRBD1 (6 bases). The V and J ends lost 1 base and 4 bases respectively, with 11 bases between them. Germline V gives CDR1 SNHLY, CDR2 FYNNEI. There are 15 residues in the CDR3. The CDR3 spells CASSEGLQGNQPQHF. The CDR3 nucleotides are TGTGCCAGCAGTGAAGGGTTACAGGGAAATCAGCCCCAGCATTTT.

This sequence joins TRBV5-1 and TRBJ2-1; 10 positions match TRBD1. The CDR3 is 15 amino acids. J was trimmed by 5 bases and V by 4 bases; bases with no gene match: 6. The V gene's germline CDR1 is SGHRS and CDR2 YFSETQ. The chain's CDR3 is CASSDGQGVNNEQFF. The DNA for the CDR3 is TGCGCCAGCAGCGACGGACAGGGGGTGAACAATGAGCAGTTCTTC.

The gene calls are TRBV5-6 and TRBJ1-1; unclear D gene. The CDR3 runs 13 residues. V was pared by 5 bases and J by 3 bases, with 11 bases between. Germline V CDR1 and CDR2: SGHDT, YYEEEE. The CDR3, as DNA: TGTGCCAGCAGGGCTACAGAGTACACTGAAGCTTTCTTT. It encodes CASRATEYTEAFF.

A single count supports this clone. The chain joins TRBV10-1 to TRBJ2-5; 8 nucleotides match TRBD1. Germline assignment: CDR1 WNHNN and CDR2 SYGVQD (reference sequence). The V gene end was trimmed by 3 bases and the J gene end by 2 bases; junction bases not matched to a gene: 5. The CDR3 is 15 residues long. For the CDR3, the DNA is TGCGCCAGCAGTGATACTAGACAGGGGCAAGAGACCCAGTACTTC. Residues: CASSDTRQGQETQYF.

The chain has TRBV6-1 and TRBJ2-7, with TRBD2 as a possible D gene (6 bases). This CDR3 comprises 14 residues. The V end was cut by 1 base, the J end by 7 bases, with 14 bases between. Germline V gives CDR1 MNHNS, CDR2 SASEGT. In DNA, the CDR3 is TGTGCCAGCAGTGAAGGGTGGAGGGGCCGGGAGCAGTACTTC. Translation gives CASSEGWRGREQYF.

The chain combines TRBV19 with TRBJ2-7, with a possible D match to TRBD1 (6 bases). Trimming shortened V by 4 bases and J by 2 bases, and 15 bases separated the two germline ends. This CDR3 has 15 residues. Germline loops: CDR1 LNHDA, CDR2 SQIVND (reference sequence). The chain's CDR3 is CASSTLDRNPYEQYF. DNA of the CDR3: TGTGCCAGTAGTACCCTTGACAGGAACCCCTACGAGCAGTACTTC.

The CDR3: CASSLILAGQISYEQYF. CDR3 coding DNA: TGTGCCAGCAGCTTAATACTAGCGGGACAGATCTCCTACGAGCAGTACTTC. This chain joins TRBV7-8 and TRBJ2-7; 10 positions match TRBD2. The V and J ends lost 2 bases and 0 bases, in that order; junction bases with no gene match: 7. This CDR3 spans 17 amino acids. Germline assignment: CDR1 SGHVS and CDR2 FQNEAQ. The full variable domain, rest sourced from reference TRBV7-8 and TRBJ2-7, is GAGVSQSPRYKVAKRGQDVALRCDPISGHVSLFWYQQALGQGPEFLTYFQNEAQLDKSGLPSDRFFAERPEGSVSTLKIQRTQQEDSAVYLCASSLILAGQISYEQYFGPGTRLTVT.

The chain uses TRBV7-9 and TRBJ2-1, with 11 bases lining up with TRBD1. V shed 1 base, J shed 8 bases, and the junction held 10 bases outside the gene matches. The CDR3 runs to 17 residues. CDR1 and CDR2 from the germline V gene are SEHNR and FQNEAQ (reference sequence). Here the CDR3 DNA reads TGTGCCAGCAGCTTAGGCTCCGGGACAGGGGGTCGAGATGAGCAGTTCTTC. Translated, it gives CASSLGSGTGGRDEQFF.

J is TRBJ1-4 and V is TRBV5-6; D unclear. Germline values: CDR1 SGHDT, CDR2 YYEEEE. The germline V and J ends were trimmed by 4 bases and 5 bases, with 9 bases remaining between them. This CDR3 spans 13 amino acids. CDR3 nucleotide sequence: TGTGCCAGCAGCCCCGGAGCGAATGAAAAACTGTTTTTT. It is translated as CASSPGANEKLFF.

This clone was seen a single time. The chain employs TRBV11-2 and TRBJ1-2; TRBD1 aligns across 9 bases. The germline V gene has CDR1 SGHAT and CDR2 FQNNGV. The V segment lost 3 bases and the J segment 4 bases; nucleotides outside the gene matches: 6. This CDR3 contains 15 residues. The CDR3 DNA reads TGTGCCAGCAGCTTGGGACAGGGCGTTTTCTATGGCTACACCTTC. Its protein product is CASSLGQGVFYGYTF.

This rearrangement joins TRBV7-9 to TRBJ2-1; TRBD2 matches 13 bases. J gave up 3 bases and V 5 bases, and 4 bases lay outside the gene matches. The CDR3 is made up of 16 amino acids. CDR1 is SEHNR and CDR2 is FQNEAQ in the germline V gene (reference sequence). The CDR3 DNA follows: TGTGCCAGCAGCGTCACTAGCGGGGGGGGCTACAATGAGCAGTTCTTC. It is translated as CASSVTSGGGYNEQFF.

The rearrangement links TRBV10-2 to TRBJ2-7; 9 positions match TRBD2. With V trimmed by 6 bases and J by 5 bases, 8 bases remained unmatched. The CDR3 runs 14 residues. The germline gives CDR1 WSHSY, CDR2 SAAADI. The CDR3 nucleotides read TGCGCCAGCAGATCGGGACTAGCTATTGACGAGCAGTACTTC. Its protein is CASRSGLAIDEQYF.

The chain employs TRBV7-2 and TRBJ2-3; 7 nucleotides line up with TRBD2. V was clipped by 4 bases and J by 6 bases; unmatched bases: 10. The germline V gene has CDR1 SGHTA and CDR2 FQGNSA. The CDR3 extends over 15 amino acids. CDR3 sequence (DNA): TGTGCCAGCAGCTCCTACCCGGGACTAAGTGATACGCAGTATTTT. Residues: CASSSYPGLSDTQYF.

This clone was counted a few times. This chain connects TRBV27 to TRBJ1-2; TRBD1 matches at 9 bases. V gave up 4 bases and J gave up 8 bases; unmatched junction bases: 5. CDR3 length: 13 amino acids. CDR1 MNHEY and CDR2 SMNVEV come from the germline V gene (reference sequence). CDR3 sequence reads: CASSSRDRDGYTF. The DNA for the CDR3 is TGTGCCAGCAGTTCCCGGGACAGGGACGGCTACACCTTC.

The J gene is TRBJ1-5, the V gene TRBV12-5; D is unclear. Germline V gene lookup returns CDR1 LGHNT and CDR2 FRNRAP. CDR3 length: 19 residues. V lost 0 bases to trimming and J lost 5 bases, with 23 bases between them. The CDR3 coding sequence is TGTGCTAGTGGTTTGGTACTTGATTTCTCGGGTCTTGGCGATCAGCCCCAGCATTTT. It yields the protein CASGLVLDFSGLGDQPQHF.

J is TRBJ1-4 and V is TRBV19; TRBD1 might be the D (5 bases). Germline assignment: CDR1 LNHDA and CDR2 SQIVND (reference sequence). The CDR3 totals 14 residues. Between the trimmed V and J ends, which lost 4 bases and 8 bases, there was a span of 14 bases. CDR3 coding DNA: TGTGCCAGTAGTAAAGGGCAGGGAGGGGAAAAACTGTTTTTT. Encoded protein: CASSKGQGGEKLFF.

This clone was recorded a few times. V usage is TRBV19 and J usage is TRBJ1-5; D unresolved. V was trimmed by 6 bases and J by 0 bases, leaving 9 bases between them. The CDR3 loop spans 14 amino acids. From germline, CDR1 is LNHDA and CDR2 SQIVND (reference sequence). The CDR3 bases are TGTGCCAGTAGGGCGGGGTATAGCAATCAGCCCCAGCATTTT. Translated: CASRAGYSNQPQHF.

This clone has only one observation. The chain links TRBV4-2 to TRBJ2-3; 10 nucleotides match TRBD1. CDR1 LGHNA and CDR2 YNFKEQ come from the germline V gene. Unmatched junction bases numbered 3, after V lost 0 bases and J lost 3 bases. The CDR3 is made up of 16 amino acids. The CDR3 nucleotides read TGTGCCAGCAGCCAAGATCGGGGACAGGGGACAGATACGCAGTATTTT. Translated: CASSQDRGQGTDTQYF.

The gene calls are TRBV5-6 and TRBJ1-1; 7 bases are shared with TRBD1. Per the germline V gene, CDR1 is SGHDT and CDR2 is YYEEEE. This CDR3 region has 15 residues. The V gene end was trimmed by 4 bases and the J gene end by 1 base; junction bases not matched to a gene: 7. In nucleotides, the CDR3 is TGTGCCAGCAGCACCGGGACAGCGGCGAACACTGAAGCTTTCTTT. This gives the protein CASSTGTAANTEAFF.

The chain combines TRBV5-1 with TRBJ1-1; D is ambiguous. Germline loops: CDR1 SGHRS, CDR2 YFSETQ. This CDR3 spans 13 amino acids. The V gene lost 0 bases and the J gene lost 7 bases, with 10 bases spanning the gap. The CDR3 protein is CASSLGEQFEAFF. DNA for the CDR3: TGCGCCAGCAGCTTGGGGGAGCAATTTGAAGCTTTCTTT.